This T cell receptor beta chain derives from a study of Ad26.COV2.S vaccination and SARS-CoV-2 variants. Using immunoSEQ multiplex PCR, the repertoire was profiled, and TCRdb retains in-frame clones only, with some absent. The sample carries nearly 400,000 clones, about 89% recorded once. Trimming removed 3 bases at V and 8 bases at J, with 23 bases between. This CDR3 region has 17 residues. The germline CDR1 and CDR2 sequences are MNHNS and SASEGT. As for treatment: around 19 received Ad26.COV2.S at low or high dose, single or two shots; roughly 5 received placebo; per-sample allocation not given. Specimen acquisition occurred on day 63 following the initial vaccine or placebo injection. Expression of Wuhan-strain SARS-CoV-2 spike came from the Ad26 vector that formed the vaccine.

Sequenced here: peripheral blood, sampled in a trial of Ad26.COV2.S vaccine versus placebo. V and J are TRBV6-1 and TRBJ1-5, with D uncertain. This TCR derives from a person between 18 and 65 years old who received the Ad26.COV2.S COVID-19 vaccine or a placebo. CDR3 sequence: CASSDEIRRDIIKPQHF. CDR3 coding DNA: TGTGCCAGCAGTGACGAAATCCGCCGGGATATAATCAAGCCCCAGCATTTT.